The entry below gives a single T cell receptor (beta chain) sequence along with its context. A single count supports this clone. This clone's antigen is unknown. Per-nucleotide qualities are absent, and no much larger clonotype sits a single base away. The germline V gene encodes CDR1 SGHTA and CDR2 FQGTGA. The CDR3 sequence holds 15 residues, the cysteine and phenylalanine included. Just the 45-base CDR3 DNA is kept, in frame starting at base 1. V was cut back by 1 base and J by 4 bases, leaving a gap of 13 bases between them. The sample originates from a study of cytomegalovirus exposure and HLA in healthy donors (dated by TCRdb to 2016 to 2017). Turning to the overall study: An earlier analysis of 587 of the donors reported 250 to 300 Gb of sequence data and around 110 million unique TCR beta sequences obtained from about 180 million T cells. Typing coverage differed by locus: A, B, C, DRB1 and DQB1 were typed in about 620-640 donors, DQA1 in about 500, DPA1 in some 610, and DPB1 in approximately 450. The study used immunosequencing to profile the T cell repertoires of approximately 690 subjects and linked those repertoires to cytomegalovirus serostatus. Besides the first cohort of around 700 subjects, a separate validation cohort made up of around 120 different subjects was used. All discovery cohort repertoires had been generated using a single sequencing platform. An earlier analysis of several hundred of the donors used high-throughput TCR beta sequencing to judge whether each TCR beta V gene segment behaved as functional or pseudogenic. In a later analysis, previously published TCR beta repertoires from about 670 donors were re-analyzed and high-resolution HLA genotyping was added so that TCR occurrence patterns could be studied. A later genetic analysis took genome-wide SNP genotypes for about three fifths of the roughly 670 donors and used that subset as a discovery cohort. Alongside the repertoire data, information on donor age, sex, ethnicity and CMV serostatus was compiled. The later analysis used no new phenotypic data to find candidate immune exposures, relying instead on TCR beta sequences and their occurrence across donors. To predict cytomegalovirus infection status, the study brought together high-throughput TCR immunosequencing, statistical association of individual TCRs with disease status, and machine learning. Roughly five DR-DQ haplotypes were handled as single units for association and clustering, since linkage in the cohort was strong. Across about 370 genotyped donors of the cohort, an average of roughly 200,000 unique TCR beta nucleotide sequences per donor were sequenced, and around 20% of those sequences were non-productive. Approximately 300 gigabases of sequencing data and around 90 million unique TCR sequences made up an early release that covered approximately 700 HLA-typed donors. Both class I and class II loci were covered by HLA typing, at four-digit resolution. The study was designed to test whether signatures of past pathogen exposure could be identified by cataloging public T cell receptors. Among the approximately 430 genotyped donors, approximately 76% belonged to the genetic ancestry cluster associated with self-reported Caucasian donors. Results and caveats for the whole study, not just this receptor: In a later analysis, the rate of TCR association differed among HLA loci, with DRB1 alleles having the most associated TCRs and HLA-C alleles having the fewest. In a later analysis, most CMV-associated TCR beta chains were found to appear HLA-restricted, with HLA associations seemingly driven largely by CMV exposure. Linkage disequilibrium might explain the correlated functional status among segregating V segments, but an unknown experimental factor could not be excluded. Several of the top co-occurrence clusters appeared to be linked to parvovirus B19, influenza, CMV and Epstein-Barr virus, according to a later analysis. Specific HLA alleles were associated with 16,951 TCR beta sequences at a false discovery rate of 0.05 in a later analysis. The study listed 150 to 200 TCR beta chains as associated with cytomegalovirus. The sequencing pipeline was judged likely to have produced a cluster of highly shared sequence variants as a technical artifact. The authors suggested that the approach could potentially be generalized to other disease states and immunological phenotypes. A later genetic analysis associated a missense DCLRE1C variant with V-gene and J-gene trimming of TCR beta chains, and an independent cohort replicated the association. Because HLA typing was unavailable for some donors at each locus, only the typed subset was used in association tests. A later analysis found that HLA-associated TCR beta chains were more clonally expanded and had lower generation probabilities than equally common non-associated chains. A further reported finding was that TCR beta sequences accurately predicted the HLA-A and HLA-B alleles for most subjects in the first cohort. Only TCR beta chains were sequenced in this cohort, and the absence of alpha or paired-chain data limited detectable features. CMV serostatus was the only immune exposure information available for the cohort. In an earlier analysis of approximately 590 of the donors, most TCR beta V segments appeared in productive rearrangements about 87% or about 30% of the time, broadly matching IMGT annotations. In a later genetic analysis, fewer N-insertions in productive TCRs were reported among donors in an Asian-associated ancestry cluster than the roughly 700-donor mean. When HLA alleles, especially DR and DQ, strongly co-occurred, TCR associations were difficult to assign to individual alleles. The classifier was reported to diagnose cytomegalovirus status with high specificity and sensitivity in both the original and validation cohorts. Roughly 15 rarely observed V segments, including chromosome 9 orphons, were excluded from the earlier analysis of about 600 of the donors because counts were too low. A few of the identified cytomegalovirus-associated TCR beta chains were confirmed in vitro to be specific for cytomegalovirus antigens. Some IMGT-functional V segments, including TRBV6-2 and TRBV6-3, could not be distinguished by the 87-base-pair reads and were therefore excluded. Most TCR sequences were seen in very few donors, while some public TCRs were found in many individuals. Presence/absence analyses assumed roughly uniform sequencing depth across donors, an assumption that may not hold.

The cohort comprised around 700 healthy bone marrow donors. At the time of sampling, all cohort members were nominally healthy, though unrecorded immune exposures were likely present. The donor tested CMV seropositive, placing the donor among the 289 seropositive members of the cohort. Every donor gave a peripheral blood sample, and the peripheral blood mononuclear cells from that sample were used for TCR beta sequencing. Genomic DNA was extracted from the blood cell samples with the Qiagen DNeasy Blood Extraction Kit. To prepare the library, the immunoSEQ multiplex PCR assay was applied. A mixture of 60 forward primers for TCR Vbeta segments and 13 reverse primers for TCR Jbeta segments was used in the multiplex PCR. The CDR3 region of rearranged TCR beta genes was amplified from genomic DNA by a multiplex PCR assay. The amplified TCR beta libraries were sequenced on the Illumina HiSeq System as 87-base-pair reads. The authors' analysis ran thus. A later analysis tallied 75 million to 95 million unique TCR beta chains across the 640 or so repertoires, and 10 million to 11 million of those chains were shared by two or more donors. To remove PCR and sequencing errors, raw reads were error-corrected and collapsed into unique sequences using a nearest-neighbor algorithm that merged closely related sequences. V, D and J gene segments were assigned by aligning CDR3 sequences to IMGT reference sequences. For a sequence to be retained, a match of at least six nucleotides to both a V gene segment and a J gene segment was required. Rearrangements were called productive when the CDR3 lacked stop codons and stayed in frame with V and J; all others were non-productive. Following IMGT convention, CDR3 was defined as the stretch from the second conserved V-encoded cysteine to the conserved J-encoded phenylalanine. Sequences without an unambiguous match to a single V gene segment were excluded from the earlier analysis of 587 of the donors. In an earlier analysis of around 590 of the donors, a V segment was called functional when productive rearrangements were above 56.7%, and segregating when the standard deviation between donors exceeded 5%. A statistical classification framework was built for diagnosing cytomegalovirus status from the catalog of TCR beta chain sequences. In a later analysis, V and J genes were assigned by comparing TCR nucleotide sequences against IMGT/GENE-DB human TR gene sequences. In a later analysis, CDR3 sequences and most-parsimonious VDJ recombination scenarios were assigned using the TCRdist pipeline. In a later analysis, every TCR beta chain was defined by the combination of its CDR3 amino acid sequence and its V-gene family, and reads without a unique V-gene family were dropped. To address suspected cross-contamination and a sequencing artifact, a later analysis removed approximately 600 highly shared, low-generation-probability nucleotide sequences. A later analysis calculated a clonal expansion index for each public chain from normalized within-repertoire ranks of inferred template counts. In a later analysis, generation probabilities were computed with a VDJ recombination model fitted to out-of-frame rearrangements, and the resulting probabilities were checked against IGoR. In a later analysis, TCR-TCR, TCR-HLA and TCR-CMV co-occurrence was scored with hypergeometric tests, and a repertoire-size bias correction was applied to TCR pairs. In a later analysis, false discovery rates were estimated by permuting HLA or CMV assignments 20 times. In a later analysis, co-occurring TCRs were grouped with DBSCAN, and TCRdist sequence similarity was added when clustering was performed within HLA-allele-positive subsets. For co-occurrence clustering, repertoires with fewer than 30,000 or more than 120,000 public chains were excluded, along with four to six repertoires with anomalous nucleotide sharing. The immuneACCESS repertoire file appears here via TCRdb, limited to in-frame rearrangements. These files lack a portion of the clones; in checked studies, under half of the deficit traces to unresolved V genes, and the cause of the others is not known. V and J calls and clone size come straight from that table; D and trimming were deduced from the DNA. This sample holds nearly 300,000 clones; roughly 89% were observed only once. Less than 4% of the sample is taken by the ten largest.

This chain joins TRBV7-3 to TRBJ2-5; the best D guess is TRBD1, with 6 bases matching. Sequenced material: PBMCs. This TCR derives from a man aged 40-49 years in good health and CMV-seropositive. The CDR3 region reads CASSLIGGRGETQYF. The base sequence is TGTGCCAGCAGCTTAATTGGTGGCAGGGGAGAGACCCAGTACTTC.